A selection of T cell receptor beta chains follows, all from one sample in a study of T cell responses to AZD1222 COVID-19 vaccine. Produced via immunoSEQ multiplex PCR; TCRdb's table is partial and in-frame only. The sample carries some 200,000 clones, around 94% recorded once. Sequenced here: peripheral blood, sampled 28 days after the second dose of the MenACWY control vaccine. Source of these receptors: an adult who received the MenACWY meningococcal vaccine as a control. The CDR3 runs from the conserved cysteine through the conserved F or W. Fields, in order: D gene, clone size, J gene, V gene, CDR3 DNA, CDR3 protein. The D gene is left open where the match is weak. Not every row has a clone size; where given, it reads once, few, many or a size class.

- | - | TRBJ1-5 | TRBV28 | TGTGCCAGCAGTCCCTTATCGGGGCAGCCCCAGCATTTT | CASSPLSGQPQHF
- | - | TRBJ2-7 | TRBV5-1 | TGCGCCAGCAGCTCGATAACAGGGATGTCCTACGAGCAGTACTTC | CASSSITGMSYEQYF
TRBD1 | - | TRBJ1-2 | TRBV9 | TGTGCCAGCAGCGTGGCAGGGGGGAACTATGGCTACACCTTC | CASSVAGGNYGYTF
- | - | TRBJ2-7 | TRBV2 | TGTGCCAGCCGGTTAAGGAGACTTCGGGGAGACGAGCAGTACTTC | CASRLRRLRGDEQYF
- | - | TRBJ2-5 | TRBV7-2 | TGTGCCAGCAGCTTAGCAGGGTTGTCGGAGACCCAGTACTTC | CASSLAGLSETQYF
- | - | TRBJ1-5 | TRBV19 | TGTGCCAGTAGTCCTACGGGGGCGGGAAATCAGCCCCAGCATTTT | CASSPTGAGNQPQHF
- | - | TRBJ2-3 | TRBV11-2 | TGTGCCAGCAGCCCTCCGGGTAGCACAGATACGCAGTATTTT | CASSPPGSTDTQYF
- | - | TRBJ2-1 | TRBV20-1 | TGCAGTGCCCCCGACTTAAATGAGCAGTTCTTC | CSAPDLNEQFF
- | - | TRBJ1-2 | TRBV6-1 | TGTGCCAGCAGTGAATCTGGACAGCATGGCTACACCTTC | CASSESGQHGYTF
- | - | TRBJ2-3 | TRBV3-1/TRBV3-2 | TGTGCCAGCAGCCAATTACGCCGGGGCGACAGCAGAGATACGCAGTATTTT | CASSQLRRGDSRDTQYF
- | once | TRBJ1-5 | TRBV19 | TGTGCCAGTAGTATGCAGGATAATCAGCCCCAGCATTTT | CASSMQDNQPQHF
- | - | TRBJ2-1 | TRBV4-1 | TGCGCCAGCAGCCAAGTAAATGAGCAGTTCTTC | CASSQVNEQFF
- | - | TRBJ1-2 | TRBV2 | TGTGCCAGCAGCTCCCGGATTCTAAACTATGGCTACACCTTC | CASSSRILNYGYTF
- | - | TRBJ2-7 | TRBV14 | TGTGCCAGCAGCCAAGGCCCAGGGCAGTACTTC | CASSQGPGQYF
- | - | TRBJ1-2 | TRBV6-5 | TGTGCCAGCAGTCTAAGGGCGCCTGTCTTTGTCTACACCTTC | CASSLRAPVFVYTF
TRBD1 | - | TRBJ1-2 | TRBV29-1 | TGCAGCGTTGAAGATCCGGACAGGGGGCGAATGTTTGGCTACACCTTC | CSVEDPDRGRMFGYTF
- | few | TRBJ2-5 | TRBV5-1 | TGCGCCAGCAGCTCTTTGGCGGGGCAAGAGACCCAGTACTTC | CASSSLAGQETQYF
- | - | TRBJ1-5 | TRBV6-1 | TGTGCCAGCAGTGAAGGTTGGGATAGCAATCAGCCCCAGCATTTT | CASSEGWDSNQPQHF
- | - | TRBJ2-2 | TRBV27 | TGTGCCAGCAGTCCGGGCCTCACCGGGGAGCTGTTTTTT | CASSPGLTGELFF
- | - | TRBJ2-7 | TRBV9 | TGTGCCAGCAGCGGCGGGGAGCACGAGCAGTACTTC | CASSGGEHEQYF
- | - | TRBJ2-3 | TRBV9 | TGTGCCAGCAGCGTAGTAGGCTCAACAGATACGCAGTATTTT | CASSVVGSTDTQYF
TRBD2 | - | TRBJ2-7 | TRBV15 | TGTGCCACCAGCAGAGAGGCTAGCGGCGCGTACGAGCAGTACTTC | CATSREASGAYEQYF
TRBD2 | - | TRBJ2-3 | TRBV28 | TGTGCCAGCAGGACCGTAGCGGGAGGAAACACCCCAGATACGCAGTATTTT | CASRTVAGGNTPDTQYF
- | - | TRBJ1-1 | TRBV20-1 | TGCAGTGCTGTAACTAACACTGAAGCTTTCTTT | CSAVTNTEAFF
- | - | TRBJ1-2 | TRBV6-5 | TGTGCCAGCAAATGGGGGTATGGCTACACCTTC | CASKWGYGYTF
- | - | TRBJ2-1 | TRBV28 | TGTGCCAGCAGTTTTGCGGGATACAATGAGCAGTTCTTC | CASSFAGYNEQFF
- | - | TRBJ1-4 | TRBV7-2 | TGTGCCAGCAGCTCCTCCTCTGCAACTAATGAAAAACTGTTTTTT | CASSSSSATNEKLFF
TRBD2 | - | TRBJ2-3 | TRBV5-4 | TGTGCCAGCAGCTTGGGACTAGCGGATACGCAGTATTTT | CASSLGLADTQYF
TRBD1 | - | TRBJ1-5 | TRBV4-1 | TGCGCCAGCAGCCAAGATCTACAGGGGGCCTGGCAGCCCCAGCATTTT | CASSQDLQGAWQPQHF
TRBD1 | - | TRBJ1-3 | TRBV5-5 | TGTGCCAGCAGCCTTGCGGTGGGACAGGGTAGGAACACCATATATTTT | CASSLAVGQGRNTIYF
- | once | TRBJ1-1 | TRBV7-9 | TGTGCCAGCAGCTTCGTGGCAGGGGAAGGCACTGAAGCTTTCTTT | CASSFVAGEGTEAFF